The clone carrying this TCR beta chain was recorded once. Antigen specificity is unknown. This sample stems from a study of STAT5B mutations in CD4+ large granular lymphocyte leukemia. Points from the study as a whole: Main leukemic clonotypes were patient-specific, but roughly 25% appeared at low frequency elsewhere.

Produced via immunoSEQ multiplex PCR; TCRdb's table is partial and in-frame only. The top ten hold less than 0.5% of the sample, which has some 23,000 clones, around three quarters seen once. Specimen: CD4+ T cells from blood buffy coats. The TCR comes from a human donor in good health.

The chain's CDR3 is CASSARGGQYADTQYF. The CDR3 region has the DNA TGTGCCAGCAGCGCTAGGGGGGGACAGTACGCAGATACGCAGTATTTT. The chain uses TRBV9 and TRBJ2-3, with D perhaps assigned TRBD1 or TRBD2 (7 bases each). The CDR3 consists of 16 residues. The germline V gene encodes CDR1 SGDLS and CDR2 YYNGEE. Trimming stripped 3 bases from V and 4 bases from J, with 18 bases between.